Only a few counts were recorded for the clone carrying this TCR beta chain. What it recognizes is unknown. The sample belongs to a study of blood T cells in healthy people across ages. Overall study results and limits: Both naive CD4+ cell counts and diversity were greater in long-lived donors than in aged donors. Donor CMV status was unknown, possibly confounding expanded clonotype changes.

Then a second PCR, running about 6 to 12 cycles, was carried out with a sample-barcoded 5' primer and a J-beta primer mix. Sequencing recovered at least 2.5 million CDR3-containing paired-end reads from each sample. TCRdb processed the 5' RACE reads anew with MiXCR; each CDR3 protein has one entry. The repertoire includes over 1,200,000 distinct CDR3 sequences, around 59% of them detected once, and about 6.7% sits in the top ten. Total RNA extracted from each sample amounted to at least 6 micrograms. The CDR3 totals 11 residues. The germline CDR1 and CDR2 sequences are ENHRY and SYGVKD. Trimming stripped 4 bases from V and 6 bases from J, with 4 bases between.

Material: blood. The chain uses TRBV10-3 and TRBJ2-1; no reliable D call. The TCR originated in a man between 18 and 35 years old in good health. The CDR3 here is CAISAVNEQFF. The CDR3 coding sequence is TGTGCCATCAGTGCTGTCAATGAGCAGTTCTTC.